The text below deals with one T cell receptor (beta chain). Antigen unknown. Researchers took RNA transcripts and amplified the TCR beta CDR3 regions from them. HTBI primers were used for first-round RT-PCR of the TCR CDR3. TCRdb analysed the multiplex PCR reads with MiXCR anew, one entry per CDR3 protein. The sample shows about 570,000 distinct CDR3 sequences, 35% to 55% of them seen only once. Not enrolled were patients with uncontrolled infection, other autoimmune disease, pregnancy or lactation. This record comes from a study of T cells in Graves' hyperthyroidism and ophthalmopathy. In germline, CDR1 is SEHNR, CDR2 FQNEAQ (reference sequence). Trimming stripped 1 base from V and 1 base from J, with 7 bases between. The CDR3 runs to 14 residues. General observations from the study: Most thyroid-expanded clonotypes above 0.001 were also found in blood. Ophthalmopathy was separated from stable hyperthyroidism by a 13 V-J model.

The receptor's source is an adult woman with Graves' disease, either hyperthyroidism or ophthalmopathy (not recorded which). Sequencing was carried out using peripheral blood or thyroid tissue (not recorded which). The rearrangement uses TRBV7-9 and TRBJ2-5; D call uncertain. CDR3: CASSLGGFQETQYF. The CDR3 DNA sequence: TGTGCCAGCAGCTTAGGCGGATTCCAAGAGACCCAGTACTTC.